This paragraph reports one T cell receptor (beta chain). This sample stems from a study of blood T cell repertoires in COVID-19. Data came from immunoSEQ multiplex PCR; TCRdb stores just in-frame clones and leaves some out. Found here are around 71,000 clones, 86% of them singletons; the top ten hold about 2.1%. V dropped 6 bases and J dropped 3; count of bases not matched to a gene: 4. This CDR3 contains 15 residues. Germline CDR1 is SNHLY and CDR2 is FYNNEI. The sample comprised peripheral blood. This TCR was sampled from a woman between 55 and 75 years old with acute or convalescent COVID-19. This chain uses TRBV2 with TRBJ1-5, with 11 bases fitting TRBD1. CDR3 sequence: CASSGQGALNQPQHF. The CDR3 DNA follows: TGTGCCAGCAGCGGACAGGGGGCTCTCAATCAGCCCCAGCATTTT.